This T cell receptor beta chain was recovered during a study of shared clonotypes between healthy human individuals. Study-level results: The naive CD4 repertoires of a handful of donors were compared, and approximately 5% of clonotypes were shared. Against clonotypes common to all four donors, non-shared ones had lower generation probabilities.

Naive CD45RA+ and memory CD45RA-negative subsets were split from CD4+ cells. Worth noting for this clone: Its antigen is as yet unknown.

A deep-level run was used for the assay. Sequencing used immunoSEQ multiplex PCR; TCRdb keeps in-frame clones, though not all of them. The sample lists around 1.5 million clones, 98% occurring once. V lost 3 bases and J lost 7, with 6 bases in between. This CDR3 contains 10 residues. Per germline, CDR1 DFQATT and CDR2 SNEGSKA (reference sequence). The chain carries TRBV20-1 and TRBJ2-5, with no clear D. Material: naive CD4+ T cells sorted from blood. Subset denoted: CD45RA+ positively selected. The TCR was taken from a young man in good health. CDR3 sequence (DNA): TGCAGTGCTAGCTTGGTGACCCAGTACTTC. Translation gives CSASLVTQYF.